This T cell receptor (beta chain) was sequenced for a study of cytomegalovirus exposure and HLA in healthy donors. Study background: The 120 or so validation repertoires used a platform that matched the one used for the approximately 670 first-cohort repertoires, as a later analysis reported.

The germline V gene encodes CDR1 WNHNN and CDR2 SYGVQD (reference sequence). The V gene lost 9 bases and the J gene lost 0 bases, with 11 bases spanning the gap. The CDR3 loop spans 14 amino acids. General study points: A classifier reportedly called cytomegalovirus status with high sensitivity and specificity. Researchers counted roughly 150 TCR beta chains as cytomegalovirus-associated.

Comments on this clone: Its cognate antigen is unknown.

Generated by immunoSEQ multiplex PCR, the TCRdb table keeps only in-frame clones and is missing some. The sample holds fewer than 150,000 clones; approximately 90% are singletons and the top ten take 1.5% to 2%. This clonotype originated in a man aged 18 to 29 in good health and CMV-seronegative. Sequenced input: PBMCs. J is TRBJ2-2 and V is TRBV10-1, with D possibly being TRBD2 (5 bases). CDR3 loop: CASNRGSNTGELFF. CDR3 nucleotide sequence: TGCGCCAGTAACCGGGGTTCGAACACCGGGGAGCTGTTTTTT.